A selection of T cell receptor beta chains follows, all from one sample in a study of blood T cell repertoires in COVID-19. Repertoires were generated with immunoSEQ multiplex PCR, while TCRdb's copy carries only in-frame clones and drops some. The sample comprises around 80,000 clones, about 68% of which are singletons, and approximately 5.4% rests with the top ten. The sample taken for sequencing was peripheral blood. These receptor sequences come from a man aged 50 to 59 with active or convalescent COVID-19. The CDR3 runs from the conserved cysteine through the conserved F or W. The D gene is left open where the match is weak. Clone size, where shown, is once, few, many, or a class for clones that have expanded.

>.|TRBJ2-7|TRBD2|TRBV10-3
TGTGCCATCAGTGGGTCGGCTAGCGGGGGACTAGACCGGGAGCAGTACTTC
CAISGSASGGLDREQYF
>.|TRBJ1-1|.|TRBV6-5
TGTGCCAGCAGTTACTCGGTGCAGGGAGGGGCTGAAGCTTTCTTT
CASSYSVQGGAEAFF
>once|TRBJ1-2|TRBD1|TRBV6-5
TGTGCCAGCAGTCAACAGGGGGCCGGGGGCTACACCTTC
CASSQQGAGGYTF
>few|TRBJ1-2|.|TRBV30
TGTGCCGGAGACTCTACCCCAGGGTATCCGGGCTACACCTTC
CAGDSTPGYPGYTF
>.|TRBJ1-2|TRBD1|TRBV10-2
TGCGCCAGCAGTGAGACAAGTGGAAACAGGGGGTTGAATGGCTACACCTTC
CASSETSGNRGLNGYTF
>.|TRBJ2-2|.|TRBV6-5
TGTGCCAGCAGACTCGTCAGGGACACCGGGGAGCTGTTTTTT
CASRLVRDTGELFF
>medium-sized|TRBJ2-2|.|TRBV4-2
TGTGCCAGCAGCCAGATGGGCCCTCAGGGCGGGGAGCTGTTTTTT
CASSQMGPQGGELFF
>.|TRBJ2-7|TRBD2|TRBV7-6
TGTGCCAGCAGCGACGGGCGGGGGGCGAGCTACGAGCAGTACTTC
CASSDGRGASYEQYF
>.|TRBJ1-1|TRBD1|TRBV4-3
TGCGCCAGCAGCCCGGACAGGGGAGGAATAAGGCGCACTGAAGCTTTCTTT
CASSPDRGGIRRTEAFF
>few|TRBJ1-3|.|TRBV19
TGTGCCACTGAACAGGGAATGGGAAACACCATATATTTT
CATEQGMGNTIYF
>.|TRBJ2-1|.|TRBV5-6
TGTGCCAGCAGCTTGGATTTTTCTAGGGGCGGTGAGCAGTTCTTC
CASSLDFSRGGEQFF
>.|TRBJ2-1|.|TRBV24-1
TGTGCCACCAGTGAAACGGCCGCGGTTGGTGAGCAGTTCTTC
CATSETAAVGEQFF
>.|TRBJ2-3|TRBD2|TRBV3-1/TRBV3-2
TGTGCCAGCAGCCTCCAACCGACTAGCGGGGGGGCGACAGATACGCAGTATTTT
CASSLQPTSGGATDTQYF
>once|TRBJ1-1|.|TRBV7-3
TGTGCCAGCAGCCGAGGGCCTTACACTGAAGCTTTCTTT
CASSRGPYTEAFF
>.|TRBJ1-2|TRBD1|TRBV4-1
TGCGCCAGCAGCCGGGAACACAGGGGGACATTTTCTATTGGCTACACCTTC
CASSREHRGTFSIGYTF
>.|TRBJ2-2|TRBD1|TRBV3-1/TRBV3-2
TGTGCCAGCAGCCGACGCTCGACAGGGAGAACCGGGGAGCTGTTTTTT
CASSRRSTGRTGELFF
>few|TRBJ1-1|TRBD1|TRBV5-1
TGCGCCAGCAAACAGGGGGACGACACTGAAGCTTTCTTT
CASKQGDDTEAFF
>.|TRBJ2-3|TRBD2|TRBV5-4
TGTGCCAGCAGCCCCGGACTAGCGGGGCTTCACAGCACAGATACGCAGTATTTT
CASSPGLAGLHSTDTQYF
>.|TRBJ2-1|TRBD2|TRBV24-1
TGTGCCACCAGTGACTCGCTAGCGGTCACCTACAATGAGCAGTTCTTC
CATSDSLAVTYNEQFF
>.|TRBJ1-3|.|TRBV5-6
TGTGCCAGCAGCTTGGTTGGCAGGGGATCCCCTGGAAACACCATATATTTT
CASSLVGRGSPGNTIYF
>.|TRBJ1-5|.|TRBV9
TGTGCCAGCAGCGTAGGAGTGGATCAGCCCCAGCATTTT
CASSVGVDQPQHF
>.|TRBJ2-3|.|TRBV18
TGTGCCAGCTCACCACTCCGGGACACAGATACGCAGTATTTT
CASSPLRDTDTQYF
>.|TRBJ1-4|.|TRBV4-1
TGCGCCAGCAGCACGCGGACGAGGGGGTTCGATGAAAAACTGTTTTTT
CASSTRTRGFDEKLFF